Detailed here is one TCR beta chain. Its specific antigen is unknown. No base quality information exists; no much larger clone differs at one position. The data were taken from a study of T cell responses to AZD1222 COVID-19 vaccine (dated by TCRdb to about 2021). Background for the entire study: Because spike-specific TCR depth and breadth did not differ between the two schedules, AZD1222 recipients who got a second dose at roughly 4 weeks were pooled with those who got a second dose at roughly 12 weeks. A total of around 240 trial participants underwent TCR sequencing, of whom 200 to 220 had received two doses of AZD1222 and some 25 had received two doses of the MenACWY control vaccine. Trial participants were enrolled by age into 18-55, 56-69 and 70-plus year subgroups, with around 140, 26 and 57 TCR-sequenced participants respectively.

The CDR3 regions of human TCRbeta chains were analyzed by immunosequencing. Under the source paper's analysis protocol: TCRs in the repertoires were matched against a reference library of SARS-CoV-2-specific TCRs that had been generated with the MIRA antigen-specificity platform. Breadth meant the fraction of unique TCRs that were SARS-CoV-2-associated, whereas depth meant the fraction of total T cells that were SARS-CoV-2-associated. Each spike-specific TCR was assigned to its reactive spike region and to a CD4 or CD8 class using the MIRA data. Log10-transformed breadth and depth values were compared by one-way ANOVA with Sidak's multiple comparisons tests. TCRdb stores this immuneACCESS table with in-frame sequences only. Part of the clones is absent; in the studies checked, under half of the shortfall reflects unresolved V genes, and no reason is known for the rest. For V, J and clone size, that table is used; D and trimming come from the DNA. This sample lists roughly 150,000 clones; roughly nine tenths were detected once. Less than 4.5% of the sample is in the top ten clones.

The meaning of the sample's time point label: baseline before first vaccination. Vaccinee samples were obtained from the UK trials COV001 and COV002, which included a single-blind randomized controlled phase 2/3 trial of AZD1222 (ChAdOx1 nCoV-19) in healthy adults. For TCRbeta chain sequencing, PBMC samples were collected from trial participants at day 0 and at day 28 after the second dose. Study-wide findings and limitations: Spike-specific TCR breadth and depth rose significantly after two AZD1222 doses compared with day 0 and with MenACWY recipients. In the small 56-69-year group, the increase in depth fell short of significance, most likely because of low power. Reportedly, close to half of the unique spike-specific TCRs recognized epitopes lying outside the regions that are mutated in the B.1.351 and B.1.1.7 variants. The whole spike protein was spanned by vaccine-associated CD4 TCRs, and dominant responses were seen in regions 160-218 and 743-854. Participants were mostly white British and included more females than males, and it was suggested by the authors that clonal diversity may have been underestimated. Only six AZD1222 recipients were SARS-CoV-2 seropositive at baseline, limiting conclusions about previously exposed vaccinees. Because no day 14 peak-response samples were available, the repertoires could be characterized only after the peak T cell response.

V is cut by 6 bases and J by 0 bases, and the space between the germline ends is 8 bases. The CDR3 has 13 amino acids, counting the end cysteine and phenylalanine. Of all the DNA, just the CDR3 is kept, 39 bases in frame from base 1. The germline V gene yields MDHEN for CDR1 and SYDVKM for CDR2. The TCR was taken from an adult in good health. The sample in question was peripheral blood, obtained on day 0 of AZD1222 vaccination. Recombination connected TRBV28 to TRBJ1-1; no confident D gene assignment can be made. The nucleotides are TGTGCCAGCAGGGAACAAATGAACACTGAAGCTTTCTTT. This sequence encodes CASREQMNTEAFF.